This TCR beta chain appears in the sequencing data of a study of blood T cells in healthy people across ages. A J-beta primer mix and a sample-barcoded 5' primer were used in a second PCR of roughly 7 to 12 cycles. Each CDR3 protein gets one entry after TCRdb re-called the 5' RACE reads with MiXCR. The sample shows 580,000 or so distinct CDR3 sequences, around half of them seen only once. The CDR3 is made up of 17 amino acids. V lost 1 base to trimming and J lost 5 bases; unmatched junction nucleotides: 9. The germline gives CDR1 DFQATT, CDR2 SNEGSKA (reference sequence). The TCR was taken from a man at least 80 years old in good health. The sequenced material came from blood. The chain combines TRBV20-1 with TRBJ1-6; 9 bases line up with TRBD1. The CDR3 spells CSARASGQGADNSPLHF. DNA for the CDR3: TGCAGTGCTAGAGCCTCGGGACAGGGAGCGGATAATTCACCCCTCCACTTT.